This T cell receptor beta chain is drawn from a study of OX40 agonist ivuxolimab in advanced cancers. Per the germline V gene, CDR1 is SGDLS and CDR2 is YYNGEE. Trimming removed 0 bases at V and 4 bases at J, with 10 bases between. CDR3 length equals 14 residues. TCRdb's copy holds only in-frame clones and misses some; the assay was immunoSEQ multiplex PCR. The top ten clones hold around 24% of a sample with under 15,000 clones, 75% to 90% of them seen once. The chain carries TRBV9 and TRBJ1-1; D not certain. This specimen was CD4+ or CD8+ T cells sorted from blood, taken in a trial of the OX40 agonist ivuxolimab. The TCR sequence derives from an adult with an advanced solid tumor such as melanoma, head and neck, liver or kidney cancer. The CDR3 DNA reads as TGTGCCAGCAGCGTAGATATCGGGAGCACTGAAGCTTTCTTT. Translated, it gives CASSVDIGSTEAFF.